A single sample is the source of the 10 T cell receptor beta chains below, sequenced in a study of shared clonotypes between healthy human individuals. The protocol was immunoSEQ multiplex PCR, while the TCRdb copy is restricted to in-frame clones and leaves out a portion. This sample yields about 1.5 million clones, of which approximately 98% are seen a single time; roughly 0.42% belongs to the top ten. The sequencing sample was made of naive CD4+ T cells sorted from blood. Indicated subset: CD45RA+ positively selected. The receptors stem from a man aged 25 to 40 in good health.

V usage is TRBV5-1 and J usage is TRBJ2-1, with TRBD1 matching over 8 bases. The CDR3 runs 14 residues. V lost 0 bases to trimming and J lost 9 bases; unmatched junction nucleotides: 5. Germline CDR1 and CDR2: SGHRS and YFSETQ. The CDR3 sequence: CASSLGGTGSEQFF. CDR3 sequence (DNA): TGCGCCAGCAGCTTGGGGGGGACAGGTAGTGAGCAGTTCTTC. Full variable domain (missing parts from reference TRBV5-1 and TRBJ2-1): KAGVTQTPRYLIKTRGQQVTLSCSPISGHRSVSWYQQTPGQGLQFLFEYFSETQRNKGNFPGRFSGRQFSNSRSEMNVSTLELGDSALYLCASSLGGTGSEQFFGPGTRLTVL.

Regarding this clone: The same CDR3 also results from other DNA sequences found in this sample. The chain has TRBV5-1 and TRBJ2-7, with D perhaps assigned TRBD1 or TRBD2 (6 bases each). CDR3 length: 15 amino acids. Germline V CDR1 and CDR2: SGHRS, YFSETQ. The ends were cut back, 4 bases at V and 0 bases at J, with 14 bases in the middle. The CDR3 DNA reads TGCGCCAGCAGCCCCAGAGGGGGGCCCTCCTACGAGCAGTACTTC. Protein sequence: CASSPRGGPSYEQYF.

The chain employs TRBV7-9 and TRBJ2-7; TRBD1 agrees at 8 bases. The CDR3 contains 15 residues. Germline values: CDR1 SEHNR, CDR2 FQNEAQ (reference sequence). With 3 bases clipped from V and 3 bases from J, the junction kept 7 bases outside the gene matches. The CDR3 region is CASSFPAGTGYEQYF. DNA of the CDR3: TGTGCCAGCAGCTTCCCTGCAGGGACAGGCTACGAGCAGTACTTC.

In its sample, this clone was seen once. This rearrangement joins TRBV29-1 to TRBJ2-5; 8 bases line up with TRBD2. The CDR3 covers 12 residues. Germline CDR1 is SQVTM and CDR2 is ANQGSEA. Germline trimming cut 5 bases from V and 5 bases from J; bases unmatched to any gene: 4. As DNA, the CDR3 is TGCAGCGTTCAACTAGCGGACGAGACCCAGTACTTC. Amino acids: CSVQLADETQYF. The full variable domain, completed using reference TRBV29-1 and TRBJ2-5, is SAVISQKPSRDICQRGTSLTIQCQVDSQVTMMFWYRQQPGQSLTLIATANQGSEATYESGFVIDKFPISRPNLTFSTLTVSNMSPEDSSIYLCSVQLADETQYFGPGTRLLVL.

The CDR3 region has the DNA TGTGCCAGCAGCTTAGTGTGGCAGGGCTACAATGAGCAGTTCTTC. It encodes CASSLVWQGYNEQFF. The rearrangement links TRBV7-2 to TRBJ2-1; D is perhaps TRBD1 (5 bases). The CDR3 runs 15 residues. The V and J ends lost 1 base and 3 bases respectively, with 10 bases between them. Germline V CDR1 and CDR2: SGHTA, FQGNSA.

This chain connects TRBV5-6 to TRBJ2-1, with unresolved D. Trimming shortened V by 2 bases and J by 7 bases, and 13 bases separated the two germline ends. This CDR3 spans 14 amino acids. Germline V gene data show CDR1 as SGHDT and CDR2 as YYEEEE. The CDR3 bases are TGTGCCAGCAGCTTTCCAGGCCGGAGAAATGAGCAGTTCTTC. This sequence encodes CASSFPGRRNEQFF.

Details on this clone: This same CDR3 is encoded by further DNA sequences in the sample. The chain is built from TRBV2 and TRBJ2-7; the D gene could be TRBD1 or TRBD2 (5 bases each). The CDR3 is 13 amino acids. CDR1 is SNHLY, CDR2 FYNNEI, per germline. V was pared by 5 bases and J by 3 bases, with 11 bases between. CDR3 bases: TGTGCCAGCAGTCGGGACCGCCTCTACGAGCAGTACTTC. Residues: CASSRDRLYEQYF.

This clone was seen only once. The chain combines TRBV19 with TRBJ1-2; 7 bases align to TRBD1. CDR1 is LNHDA and CDR2 is SQIVND in the germline V gene (reference sequence). This CDR3 contains 14 residues. The V gene end was trimmed by 4 bases and the J gene end by 4 bases; junction bases not matched to a gene: 6. This CDR3 is CASSTRQGFYGYTF. The CDR3 nucleotides are TGTGCCAGTAGTACGAGACAGGGATTCTATGGCTACACCTTC.

The V gene is TRBV7-9, the J gene TRBJ2-5, with 11 bases aligning to TRBD2. Germline CDR1 reads SEHNR; CDR2 reads FQNEAQ (reference sequence). J lost 2 bases, V lost 1 base, and 3 bases had no gene match. The CDR3 covers 16 residues. The chain's CDR3 is CASSLVGTSGQETQYF. As DNA, the CDR3 is TGTGCCAGCAGCTTAGTTGGGACTAGCGGACAAGAGACCCAGTACTTC.

J is TRBJ1-5 and V is TRBV28; D not certain. V was shortened by 3 bases and J by 0 bases, with 3 bases between the two germline ends. From germline, CDR1 is MDHEN and CDR2 SYDVKM. The CDR3 loop spans 13 amino acids. The CDR3 bases are TGTGCCAGCAGTTTCTATAGCAATCAGCCCCAGCATTTT. Translated, it gives CASSFYSNQPQHF.